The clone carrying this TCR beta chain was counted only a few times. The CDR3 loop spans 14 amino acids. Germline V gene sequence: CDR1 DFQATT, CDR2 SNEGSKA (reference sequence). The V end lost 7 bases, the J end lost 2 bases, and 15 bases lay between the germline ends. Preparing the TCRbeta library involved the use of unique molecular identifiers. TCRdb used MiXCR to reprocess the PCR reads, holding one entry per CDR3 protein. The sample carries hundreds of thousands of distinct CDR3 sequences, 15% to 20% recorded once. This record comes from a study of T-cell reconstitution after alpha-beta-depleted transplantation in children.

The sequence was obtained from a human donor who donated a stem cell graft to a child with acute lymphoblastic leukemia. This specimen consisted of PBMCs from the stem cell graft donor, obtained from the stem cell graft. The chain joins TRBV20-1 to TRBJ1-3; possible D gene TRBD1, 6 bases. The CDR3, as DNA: TGCAGTGTTCTCAACAGGGTAACTGGAAACACCATATATTTT. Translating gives CSVLNRVTGNTIYF.